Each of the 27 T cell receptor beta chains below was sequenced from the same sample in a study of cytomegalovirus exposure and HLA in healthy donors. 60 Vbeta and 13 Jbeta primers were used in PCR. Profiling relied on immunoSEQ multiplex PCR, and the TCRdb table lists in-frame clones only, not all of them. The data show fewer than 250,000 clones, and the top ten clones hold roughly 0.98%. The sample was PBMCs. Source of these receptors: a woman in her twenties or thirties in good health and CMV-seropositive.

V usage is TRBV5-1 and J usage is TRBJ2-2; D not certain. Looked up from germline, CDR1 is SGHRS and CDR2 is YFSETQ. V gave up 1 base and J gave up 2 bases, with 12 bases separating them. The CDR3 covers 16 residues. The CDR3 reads CASSLSPATNTGELFF. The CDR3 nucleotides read TGCGCCAGCAGCTTGTCCCCCGCAACAAACACCGGGGAGCTGTTTTTT.

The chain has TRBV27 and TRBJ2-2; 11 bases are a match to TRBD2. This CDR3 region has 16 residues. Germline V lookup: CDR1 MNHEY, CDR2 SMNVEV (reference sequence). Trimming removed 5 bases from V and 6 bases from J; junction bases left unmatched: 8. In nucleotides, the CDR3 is TGTGCCAGCAGTCCACTTAGCGGGGGGGCCGCCGGGGAGCTGTTTTTT. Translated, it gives CASSPLSGGAAGELFF.

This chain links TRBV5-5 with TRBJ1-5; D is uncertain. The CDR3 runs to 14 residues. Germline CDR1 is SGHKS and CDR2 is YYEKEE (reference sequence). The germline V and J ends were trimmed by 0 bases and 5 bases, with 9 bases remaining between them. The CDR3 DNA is TGTGCCAGCAGCTTGGTGGGTGGAGATCAGCCCCAGCATTTT. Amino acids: CASSLVGGDQPQHF.

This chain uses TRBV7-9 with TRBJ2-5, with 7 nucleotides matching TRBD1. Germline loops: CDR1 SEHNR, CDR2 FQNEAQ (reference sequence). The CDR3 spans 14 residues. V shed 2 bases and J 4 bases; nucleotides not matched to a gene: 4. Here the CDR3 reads CASSLMGQPETQYF. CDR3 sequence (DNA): TGTGCCAGCAGCTTAATGGGACAGCCAGAGACCCAGTACTTC.

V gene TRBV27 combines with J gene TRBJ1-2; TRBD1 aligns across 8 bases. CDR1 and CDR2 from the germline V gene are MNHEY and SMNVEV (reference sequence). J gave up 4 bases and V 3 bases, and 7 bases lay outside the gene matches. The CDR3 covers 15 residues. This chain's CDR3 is CASSLRDRQGYGYTF. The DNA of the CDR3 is TGTGCCAGCAGTTTGCGGGACAGGCAGGGCTATGGCTACACCTTC.

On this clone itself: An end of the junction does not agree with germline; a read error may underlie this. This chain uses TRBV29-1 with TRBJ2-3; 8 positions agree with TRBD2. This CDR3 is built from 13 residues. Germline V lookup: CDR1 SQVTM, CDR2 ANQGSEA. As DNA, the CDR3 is TGCAGCGTTGACGGGGGGGCCACATATACGCAGTATTTT. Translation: CSVDGGATYTQYF.

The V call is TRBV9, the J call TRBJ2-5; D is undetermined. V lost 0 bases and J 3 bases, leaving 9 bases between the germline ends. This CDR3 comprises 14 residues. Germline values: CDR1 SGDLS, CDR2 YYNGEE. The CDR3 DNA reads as TGTGCCAGCAGCGTAGCTCCACAGAAAGAGACCCAGTACTTC. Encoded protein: CASSVAPQKETQYF.

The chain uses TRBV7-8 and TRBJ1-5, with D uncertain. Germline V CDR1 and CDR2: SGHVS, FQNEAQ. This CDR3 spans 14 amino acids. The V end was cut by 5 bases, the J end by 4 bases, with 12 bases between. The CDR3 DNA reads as TGTGCCAGCAGCGCCAAAGGCGGGAATCAGCCCCAGCATTTT. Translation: CASSAKGGNQPQHF. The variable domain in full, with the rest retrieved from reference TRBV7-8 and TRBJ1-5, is GAGVSQSPRYKVAKRGQDVALRCDPISGHVSLFWYQQALGQGPEFLTYFQNEAQLDKSGLPSDRFFAERPEGSVSTLKIQRTQQEDSAVYLCASSAKGGNQPQHFGDGTRLSIL.

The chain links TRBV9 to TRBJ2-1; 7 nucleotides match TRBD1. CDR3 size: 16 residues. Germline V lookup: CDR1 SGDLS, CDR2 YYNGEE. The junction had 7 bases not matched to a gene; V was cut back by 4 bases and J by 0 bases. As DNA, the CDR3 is TGTGCCAGCAGCACCGAGACAGGGCCCTCCTACAATGAGCAGTTCTTC. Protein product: CASSTETGPSYNEQFF.

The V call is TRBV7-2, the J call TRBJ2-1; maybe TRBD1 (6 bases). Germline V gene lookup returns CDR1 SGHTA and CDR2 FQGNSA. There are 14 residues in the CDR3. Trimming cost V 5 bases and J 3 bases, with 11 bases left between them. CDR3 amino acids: CASSQTGLYNEQFF. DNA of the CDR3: TGTGCCAGCAGCCAAACAGGGCTCTACAATGAGCAGTTCTTC.

Here the CDR3 DNA reads TGCGCCAGCAGTGAGGGGACAGGGGATTGGAACACCATATATTTT. Protein: CASSEGTGDWNTIYF. The gene calls are TRBV10-1 and TRBJ1-3; 10 bases map to TRBD1. The CDR3 loop spans 15 amino acids. Germline values: CDR1 WNHNN, CDR2 SYGVQD (reference sequence). V gave up 2 bases and J gave up 7 bases; unmatched junction bases: 5.

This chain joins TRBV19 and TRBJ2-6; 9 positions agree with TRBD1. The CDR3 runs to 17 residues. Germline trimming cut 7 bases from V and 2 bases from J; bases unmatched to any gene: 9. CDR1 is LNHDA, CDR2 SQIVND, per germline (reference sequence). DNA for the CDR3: TGTGCCAGTACCCCACTAGGACAGGGGACTGGGGCCAACGTCCTGACTTTC. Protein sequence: CASTPLGQGTGANVLTF.

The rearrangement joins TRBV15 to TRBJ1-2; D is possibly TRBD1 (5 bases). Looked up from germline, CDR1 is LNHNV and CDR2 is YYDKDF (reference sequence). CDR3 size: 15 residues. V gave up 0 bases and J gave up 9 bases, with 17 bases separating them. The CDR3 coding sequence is TGTGCCACCAGCAGAGAAGAAGGCAGGGCTTTAAGCTACACCTTC. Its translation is CATSREEGRALSYTF.

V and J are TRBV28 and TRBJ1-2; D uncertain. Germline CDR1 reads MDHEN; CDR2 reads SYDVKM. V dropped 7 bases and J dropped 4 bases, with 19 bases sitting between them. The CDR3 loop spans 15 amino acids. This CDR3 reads CASTPEGLRIYGYTF. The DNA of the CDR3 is TGTGCCAGCACCCCAGAGGGCCTCCGAATCTATGGCTACACCTTC.

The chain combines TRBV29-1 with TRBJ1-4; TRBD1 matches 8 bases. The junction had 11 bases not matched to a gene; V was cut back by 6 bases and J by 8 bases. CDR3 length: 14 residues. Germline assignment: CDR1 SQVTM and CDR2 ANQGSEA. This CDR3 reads CSVPQGALGEKLFF. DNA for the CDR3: TGCAGCGTCCCCCAGGGGGCTCTAGGAGAAAAACTGTTTTTT.

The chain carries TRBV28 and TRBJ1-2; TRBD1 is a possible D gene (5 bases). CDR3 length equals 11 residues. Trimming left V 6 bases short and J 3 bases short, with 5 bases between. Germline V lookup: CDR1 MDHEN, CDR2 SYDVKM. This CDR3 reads CASRTDYGYTF. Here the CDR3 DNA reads TGTGCCAGCAGGACAGACTATGGCTACACCTTC.

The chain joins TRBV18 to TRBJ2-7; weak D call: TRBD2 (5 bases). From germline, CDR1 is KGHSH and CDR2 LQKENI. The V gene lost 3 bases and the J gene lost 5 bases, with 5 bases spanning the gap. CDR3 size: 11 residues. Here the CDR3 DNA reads TGTGCCAGCTCACCGAGGGACGAGCAGTACTTC. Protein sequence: CASSPRDEQYF.

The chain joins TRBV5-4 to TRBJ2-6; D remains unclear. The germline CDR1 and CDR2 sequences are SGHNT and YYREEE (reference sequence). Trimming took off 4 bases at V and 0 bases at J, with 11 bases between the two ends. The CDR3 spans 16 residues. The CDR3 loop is CASSQKAGSGANVLTF. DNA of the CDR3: TGTGCCAGCAGCCAAAAGGCAGGCTCTGGGGCCAACGTCCTGACTTTC. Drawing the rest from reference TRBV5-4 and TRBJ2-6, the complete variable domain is ETGVTQSPTHLIKTRGQQVTLRCSSQSGHNTVSWYQQALGQGPQFIFQYYREEENGRGNFPPRFSGLQFPNYSSELNVNALELDDSALYLCASSQKAGSGANVLTFGAGSRLTVL.

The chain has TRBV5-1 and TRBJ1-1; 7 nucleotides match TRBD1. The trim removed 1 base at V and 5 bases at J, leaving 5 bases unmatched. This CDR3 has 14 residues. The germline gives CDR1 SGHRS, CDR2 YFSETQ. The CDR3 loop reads CASSLILQGTEAFF. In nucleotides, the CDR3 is TGCGCCAGCAGCTTGATACTACAGGGGACTGAAGCTTTCTTT.

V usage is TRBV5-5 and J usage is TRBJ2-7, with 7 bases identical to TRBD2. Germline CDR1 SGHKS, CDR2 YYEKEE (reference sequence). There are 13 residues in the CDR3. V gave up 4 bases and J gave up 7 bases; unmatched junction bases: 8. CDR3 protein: CASSRTQGGEQYF. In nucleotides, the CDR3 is TGTGCCAGCAGCCGTACCCAGGGAGGGGAGCAGTACTTC.

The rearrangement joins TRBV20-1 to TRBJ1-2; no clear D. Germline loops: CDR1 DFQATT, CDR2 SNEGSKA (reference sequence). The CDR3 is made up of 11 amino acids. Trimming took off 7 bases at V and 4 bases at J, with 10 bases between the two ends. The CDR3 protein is CSVQRPYGYTF. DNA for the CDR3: TGCAGTGTCCAGCGACCCTATGGCTACACCTTC.

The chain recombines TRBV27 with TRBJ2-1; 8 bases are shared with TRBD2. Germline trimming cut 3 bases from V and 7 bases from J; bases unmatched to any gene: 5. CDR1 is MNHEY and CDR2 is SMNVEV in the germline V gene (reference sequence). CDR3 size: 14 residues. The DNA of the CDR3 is TGTGCCAGCAGTTTCTGGTCGGGGGGGAATGAGCAGTTCTTC. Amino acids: CASSFWSGGNEQFF.

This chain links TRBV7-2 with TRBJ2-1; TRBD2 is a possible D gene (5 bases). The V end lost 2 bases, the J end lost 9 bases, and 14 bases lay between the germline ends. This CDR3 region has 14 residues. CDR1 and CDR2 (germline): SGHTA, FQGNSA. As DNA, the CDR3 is TGTGCCAGCAGCTTACAGTCGGGGAGTCTTGAGCAGTTCTTC. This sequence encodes CASSLQSGSLEQFF.

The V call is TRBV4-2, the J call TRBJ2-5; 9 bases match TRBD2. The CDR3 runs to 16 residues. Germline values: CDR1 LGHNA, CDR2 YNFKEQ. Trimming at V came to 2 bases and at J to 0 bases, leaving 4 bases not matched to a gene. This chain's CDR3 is CASSQRLAGHQETQYF. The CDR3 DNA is TGTGCCAGCAGCCAACGGCTAGCGGGGCACCAAGAGACCCAGTACTTC.

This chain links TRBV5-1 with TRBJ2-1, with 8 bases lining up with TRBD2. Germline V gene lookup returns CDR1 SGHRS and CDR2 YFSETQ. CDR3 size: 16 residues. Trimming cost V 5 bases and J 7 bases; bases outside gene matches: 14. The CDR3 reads CASSVDPAGVGNEQFF. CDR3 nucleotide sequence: TGCGCCAGCAGTGTCGATCCAGCGGGGGTCGGGAATGAGCAGTTCTTC.

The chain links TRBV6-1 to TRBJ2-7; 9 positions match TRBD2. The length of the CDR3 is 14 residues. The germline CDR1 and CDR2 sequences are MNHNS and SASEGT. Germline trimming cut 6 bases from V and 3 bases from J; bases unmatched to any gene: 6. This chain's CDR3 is CASSGLARGYEQYF. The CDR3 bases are TGTGCCAGCAGCGGACTAGCGAGGGGCTACGAGCAGTACTTC.

The CDR3 nucleotides read TGTGCCAGCAGCTTAGGGACTAGCGGGACAGAGACCCAGTACTTC. Translated: CASSLGTSGTETQYF. This sequence joins TRBV7-9 and TRBJ2-5; 12 nucleotides line up with TRBD2. Germline V CDR1 and CDR2: SEHNR, FQNEAQ (reference sequence). This CDR3 comprises 15 residues. Trimming removed 1 base from V and 4 bases from J; junction bases left unmatched: 1.